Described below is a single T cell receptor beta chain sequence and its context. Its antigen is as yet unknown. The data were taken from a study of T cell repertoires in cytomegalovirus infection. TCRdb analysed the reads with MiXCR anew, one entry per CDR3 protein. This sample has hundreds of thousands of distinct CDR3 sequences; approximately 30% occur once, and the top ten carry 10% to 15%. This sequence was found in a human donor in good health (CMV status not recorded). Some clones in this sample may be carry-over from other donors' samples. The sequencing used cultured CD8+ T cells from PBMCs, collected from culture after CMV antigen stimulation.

The DNA of the CDR3 is TGTGCCAGCAGTTTCAGACGTCGCATGAACACTGAAGCTTTCTTT. Amino acid sequence: CASSFRRRMNTEAFF. This chain connects TRBV27 to TRBJ1-1; D remains unclear. The CDR3 contains 15 residues. Trimming took off 3 bases at V and 0 bases at J, with 11 bases between the two ends. Per germline, CDR1 MNHEY and CDR2 SMNVEV (reference sequence).